The entry below describes one TCR beta chain. Its target is unknown. These data originate in a study of immune cell composition in non-small cell lung cancer. Normal lung was sampled as far from the tumour as possible, at least 3 cm. Genomic DNA came from frozen unsorted single-cell suspensions. Study findings and constraints: Clones >0.5% enriched in tumour were rarer in adenocarcinoma (roughly 35%) than squamous (about 80%). In adenocarcinoma, maximal tumour-associated clone frequency tracked TIL tumour reactivity. Tumour TCR-beta clonality was not significantly tied to smoking pack-years.

The method was immunoSEQ multiplex PCR; TCRdb's version includes in-frame clones alone and lacks a portion of them. Of 5,000 to 5,500 clones in the sample, roughly 90% were seen once. Source material: non-adjacent lung tissue. This sequence was found in a human donor with non-small cell lung cancer. Some clones in this sample may be carry-over from other donors' samples.

This CDR3 is CASSPPQRGNTGELFF. The CDR3 nucleotides are TGTGCCAGCAGTCCCCCACAGCGGGGGAACACCGGGGAGCTGTTTTTT. This chain uses TRBV7-9 with TRBJ2-2; 7 bases agree with TRBD2. CDR1 is SEHNR, CDR2 FQNEAQ, per germline (reference sequence). The CDR3 is 16 residues long. V gave up 6 bases and J gave up 1 base; unmatched junction bases: 8.